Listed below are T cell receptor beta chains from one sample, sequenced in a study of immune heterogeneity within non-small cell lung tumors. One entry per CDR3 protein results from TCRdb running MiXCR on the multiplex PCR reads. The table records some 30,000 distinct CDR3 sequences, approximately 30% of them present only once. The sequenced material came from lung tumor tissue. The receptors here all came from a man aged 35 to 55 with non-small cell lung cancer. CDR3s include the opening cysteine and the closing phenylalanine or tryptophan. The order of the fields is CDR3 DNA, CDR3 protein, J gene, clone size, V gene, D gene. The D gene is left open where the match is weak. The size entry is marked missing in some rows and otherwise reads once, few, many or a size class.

CDR3 DNA: TGCGCCAGCAGCTTGGCGGCAGGGGAAGGGCCCCAGCATTTT
CDR3 protein: CASSLAAGEGPQHF
J gene: TRBJ1-5
clone size: many
V gene: TRBV5-1
D gene: .

CDR3 DNA: TGCAGTGCCCCAAGAGGGGGGGCCGATACGCAGTATTTT
CDR3 protein: CSAPRGGADTQYF
J gene: TRBJ2-3
clone size: few
V gene: TRBV20-1
D gene: .

CDR3 DNA: TGTGCCAGCAGCCCCGACCCTACTGGAGAGACCCAGTACTTC
CDR3 protein: CASSPDPTGETQYF
J gene: TRBJ2-5
clone size: .
V gene: TRBV27
D gene: .

CDR3 DNA: TGTGCCAGCATGAGGGAGGCCGGGGAGCTGTTTTTT
CDR3 protein: CASMREAGELFF
J gene: TRBJ2-2
clone size: .
V gene: TRBV14
D gene: .

CDR3 DNA: TGTGCCAGCAGTTCCCTCCGGACTAGCGGATACGAGCAGTACTTC
CDR3 protein: CASSSLRTSGYEQYF
J gene: TRBJ2-7
clone size: medium-sized
V gene: TRBV6-2/TRBV6-3
D gene: TRBD2

CDR3 DNA: TGTGCCAGCAGCTTAGCGGTAGGGACCGGGGAGCTGTTTTTT
CDR3 protein: CASSLAVGTGELFF
J gene: TRBJ2-2
clone size: few
V gene: TRBV7-2
D gene: .

CDR3 DNA: TGCGCCAGCAAACGGGGGCTCTCCTACGAGCAGTACTTC
CDR3 protein: CASKRGLSYEQYF
J gene: TRBJ2-7
clone size: few
V gene: TRBV5-1
D gene: .

CDR3 DNA: TGTGCCAGCAGTTACTTTGCGAGGGGGGCGCGTGGAAACACCATATATTTT
CDR3 protein: CASSYFARGARGNTIYF
J gene: TRBJ1-3
clone size: many
V gene: TRBV6-5
D gene: .

CDR3 DNA: TGTGCCAGCAGTTTATATAGCGGGAGCTCAGATACGCAGTATTTT
CDR3 protein: CASSLYSGSSDTQYF
J gene: TRBJ2-3
clone size: .
V gene: TRBV27
D gene: TRBD2

CDR3 DNA: TGTGCCAGATCACCCCTAGAGACAGGGAGGGAGACCCAGTACTTC
CDR3 protein: CARSPLETGRETQYF
J gene: TRBJ2-5
clone size: .
V gene: TRBV18
D gene: .

CDR3 DNA: TGTGCCAGCAGTTTGGGACTAGCGCGAGGCAGGGGTGAGCAGTTCTTC
CDR3 protein: CASSLGLARGRGEQFF
J gene: TRBJ2-1
clone size: .
V gene: TRBV6-5
D gene: TRBD2

CDR3 DNA: TGTGCCAGCAGTTATTCGGGACAGCTGAACACTGAAGCTTTCTTT
CDR3 protein: CASSYSGQLNTEAFF
J gene: TRBJ1-1
clone size: few
V gene: TRBV6-5
D gene: TRBD1

CDR3 DNA: TGTGCCAGCAGCGACCCTCCGACACTTACCTACGAGCAGTACTTC
CDR3 protein: CASSDPPTLTYEQYF
J gene: TRBJ2-7
clone size: medium-sized
V gene: TRBV6-2/TRBV6-3
D gene: .

CDR3 DNA: TGTGCCAGCAGCCCTGGACAGGGCTGGGAGCAGTACTTC
CDR3 protein: CASSPGQGWEQYF
J gene: TRBJ2-7
clone size: many
V gene: TRBV13
D gene: TRBD1

CDR3 DNA: TGTGCCAGCGGACAGGGGGAATATAATTCACCCCTCCACTTT
CDR3 protein: CASGQGEYNSPLHF
J gene: TRBJ1-6
clone size: many
V gene: TRBV28
D gene: TRBD1

CDR3 DNA: TGTGCCTGTTCCCGAGGCGGGAGGGGAGATACGCAGTATTTT
CDR3 protein: CACSRGGRGDTQYF
J gene: TRBJ2-3
clone size: few
V gene: TRBV30
D gene: TRBD2

CDR3 DNA: TGTGCCAGCAGCCCGGACAGGATCATTAGGGAGACCCAGTACTTC
CDR3 protein: CASSPDRIIRETQYF
J gene: TRBJ2-5
clone size: .
V gene: TRBV14
D gene: TRBD1

CDR3 DNA: TGCAGTGCTAGGGGACAGGTTTACGAGCAGTACTTC
CDR3 protein: CSARGQVYEQYF
J gene: TRBJ2-7
clone size: many
V gene: TRBV20-1
D gene: TRBD1

CDR3 DNA: TGCGCCAGCAGCTTAGGACAGAACACCAACTATGGCTACACCTTC
CDR3 protein: CASSLGQNTNYGYTF
J gene: TRBJ1-2
clone size: medium-sized
V gene: TRBV5-1
D gene: .

CDR3 DNA: TGCAGTGCTAGAGACGTGACGCCACGTCGGAACGGCGGGGTGCTGTTTTTT
CDR3 protein: CSARDVTPRRNGGVLFF
J gene: TRBJ2-2
clone size: .
V gene: TRBV20-1
D gene: .

CDR3 DNA: TGTGCCATTCTGGCGCCAGACACCGGGGAGCTGTTTTTT
CDR3 protein: CAILAPDTGELFF
J gene: TRBJ2-2
clone size: .
V gene: TRBV2
D gene: .

CDR3 DNA: TGTGCCAGCACCCAGACCGCAACTAATGAAAAACTGTTTTTT
CDR3 protein: CASTQTATNEKLFF
J gene: TRBJ1-4
clone size: many
V gene: TRBV6-1
D gene: .

CDR3 DNA: TGTGCCAGCTCACCACCGAAAGGGACGAACACTGAAGCTTTCTTT
CDR3 protein: CASSPPKGTNTEAFF
J gene: TRBJ1-1
clone size: .
V gene: TRBV18
D gene: .